These 7 T cell receptor beta chains were sequenced from one sample in a study of T-cell memory formation after mild COVID-19. TCRdb reprocessed the 5' RACE reads with MiXCR, giving one entry per CDR3 protein. The profile covers more than 300,000 distinct CDR3 sequences, with about 13% appearing a single time and around 20% taken by the ten largest. Source material: PBMCs or a T cell subset sorted from them (not recorded which). The source is a man aged 18 to 29 who had mild COVID-19 (a few samples of this study predate the infection). Cell type and time point are not known.

This clonotype was seen a handful of times. The chain is built from TRBV15 and TRBJ2-7; 7 nucleotides line up with TRBD1. There are 14 residues in the CDR3. V lost 3 bases, J lost 8 bases, and 10 bases stayed unmatched. The germline CDR1 and CDR2 sequences are LNHNV and YYDKDF (reference sequence). This CDR3 is CATSSHWGQQQQYF. For the CDR3, the DNA is TGTGCCACCAGCAGCCACTGGGGACAGCAGCAGCAGTACTTC.

This clonotype has just a few counts. The chain is built from TRBV6-1 and TRBJ1-6, with TRBD1 matching 12 bases. The CDR3 runs to 19 residues. V was clipped by 4 bases and J by 0 bases; unmatched bases: 7. Per the germline V gene, CDR1 is MNHNS and CDR2 is SASEGT. CDR3 sequence: CASSGGTGGLRSYNSPLHF. CDR3 DNA sequence: TGTGCCAGCAGTGGAGGGACAGGGGGCCTTCGCTCCTATAATTCACCCCTCCACTTT.

This clonotype was counted once. The chain recombines TRBV19 with TRBJ1-1; D is perhaps TRBD1 (5 bases). The germline V gene has CDR1 LNHDA and CDR2 SQIVND (reference sequence). This CDR3 has 13 residues. V dropped 7 bases and J dropped 3 bases, with 12 bases sitting between them. The CDR3 DNA reads TGTGCCAGTATGGGTGGGGGAGACACTGAAGCTTTCTTT. Protein: CASMGGGDTEAFF.

This clonotype showed up just a few times. The rearrangement links TRBV18 to TRBJ2-7, with TRBD2 matching over 12 bases. The germline V gene encodes CDR1 KGHSH and CDR2 LQKENI. V was pared by 6 bases and J by 3 bases, with 12 bases of the junction left unmatched. The CDR3 has 17 amino acids. CDR3 sequence reads: CASSPLQLAGGIYEQYF. CDR3 coding DNA: TGTGCCAGCTCGCCCCTCCAACTAGCGGGGGGAATCTACGAGCAGTACTTC.

The V call is TRBV7-9, the J call TRBJ1-1; D remains ambiguous. CDR3 length equals 13 residues. Germline V gene data show CDR1 as SEHNR and CDR2 as FQNEAQ (reference sequence). Trimming stripped 2 bases from V and 4 bases from J, with 8 bases between. The CDR3 bases are TGTGCCAGCAGCTTACAGGTTGGCACTGAAGCTTTCTTT. This codes for CASSLQVGTEAFF. The entire variable domain, with the rest obtained from reference TRBV7-9 and TRBJ1-1, is as follows: DTGVSQNPRHKITKRGQNVTFRCDPISEHNRLYWYRQTLGQGPEFLTYFQNEAQLEKSRLLSDRFSAERPKGSFSTLEIQRTEQGDSAMYLCASSLQVGTEAFFGQGTRLTVV.

This clonotype was counted between two and nine times. V is TRBV6-5 and J is TRBJ2-3, with a tentative D call TRBD2 (6 bases). The germline V gene encodes CDR1 MNHEY and CDR2 SVGAGI. CDR3 size: 15 residues. The V and J ends lost 2 bases and 1 base respectively, with 10 bases between them. Written as DNA, the CDR3 is TGTGCCAGCAGTTACCTTCCGGGGGGCACAGATACGCAGTATTTT. It codes for CASSYLPGGTDTQYF.

The chain is built from TRBV6-2 or TRBV6-3 and TRBJ1-6; D call uncertain. The germline V gene has CDR1 MNHEY and CDR2 SVGEGT. Between the trimmed V and J ends, which lost 8 bases and 5 bases, there was a span of 10 bases. The CDR3 runs to 13 residues. The chain's CDR3 is CASGYVDNSPLHF. For the CDR3, the DNA is TGTGCCAGCGGGTACGTCGATAATTCACCCCTCCACTTT.